Below, 25 T cell receptor beta chains from the same sample are listed, as sequenced in a study of CD8+ T cells in alopecia areata. Treatment of the sample: oral pan-JAK inhibitor, 5-10 mg twice daily. Extraction of RNA preceded its reverse transcription into cDNA, which served as the sequencing template. Assay: immunoSEQ multiplex PCR; the TCRdb copy retains only in-frame clones and omits some. The table records more than 200,000 clones, roughly 44% of them present only once. The sample consisted of CD4+ T cells sorted from blood, taken at approximately week 36, from a patient treated with tofacitinib. The receptors were sampled from a human donor with alopecia areata.

The V and J genes are TRBV25-1 and TRBJ1-1; D not resolved. Germline loops: CDR1 MGHDK, CDR2 SYGVNS. The CDR3 sequence is 11 residues long. V shed 4 bases and J shed 5 bases, with 5 bases lying between them. The chain's CDR3 is CASSVGTEAFF. The CDR3, as DNA: TGTGCCAGCAGTGTAGGTACTGAAGCTTTCTTT.

The chain's CDR3 is CASSQRQSPDEQFF. CDR3 nucleotide sequence: TGTGCCAGTAGTCAAAGACAGTCTCCGGATGAGCAGTTCTTC. The J gene is TRBJ2-1, the V gene TRBV19; the D gene is possibly TRBD1 (5 bases). This CDR3 contains 14 residues. The V end was cut by 5 bases, the J end by 8 bases, with 16 bases between. CDR1 and CDR2 from the germline V gene are LNHDA and SQIVND (reference sequence).

V usage is TRBV7-9 and J usage is TRBJ2-5, with 7 bases aligning to TRBD1. The CDR3 spans 14 residues. The V and J ends lost 3 bases and 4 bases, in that order; junction bases with no gene match: 5. CDR1 is SEHNR, CDR2 FQNEAQ, per germline (reference sequence). The CDR3 reads CASSFQGVGETQYF. CDR3 in DNA: TGTGCCAGCAGCTTTCAGGGGGTAGGAGAGACCCAGTACTTC.

The chain has TRBV9 and TRBJ2-6; unclear D gene. V was pared by 0 bases and J by 1 base, with 5 bases between. The length of the CDR3 is 15 residues. CDR1 is SGDLS and CDR2 is YYNGEE in the germline V gene. The CDR3 DNA is TGTGCCAGCAGCGTAGGTCAATCTGGGGCCAACGTCCTGACTTTC. This translates into CASSVGQSGANVLTF.

This clone has just a few counts. In DNA form, the CDR3 reads TGCAGCGTTGGGGACTCCCTCTCCTACGAGCAGTACTTC. Its translation: CSVGDSLSYEQYF. The gene calls are TRBV29-1 and TRBJ2-7, with a weak D call TRBD2 (6 bases). The V end was cut by 4 bases, the J end by 0 bases, with 10 bases between. From germline, CDR1 is SQVTM and CDR2 ANQGSEA. The CDR3 loop spans 13 amino acids.

Concerning this clone itself: A much larger clone differs by one base, so this may be a read error. The sample holds other DNA sequences that translate to the same CDR3. This chain joins TRBV14 and TRBJ1-2; D remains unclear. The CDR3 is 15 residues long. Germline V gene data show CDR1 as SGHDN and CDR2 as FVKESK. Trimming took off 0 bases at V and 5 bases at J, with 13 bases between the two ends. In DNA form, the CDR3 reads TGTGCCAGCAGCCAAGAAGTTGCGGCAAATTATGGCTACACCTTC. The encoded protein is CASSQEVAANYGYTF.

The DNA for the CDR3 is TGTGCCAGTAGTCCGGAGGCCCGGGACGGATACTATGGCTACACCTTC. It specifies CASSPEARDGYYGYTF. The V call is TRBV19, the J call TRBJ1-2, with a tentative D call TRBD1 (5 bases). V lost 5 bases, J lost 3 bases, and 19 bases lay in between. CDR3 length: 16 amino acids. Germline V CDR1 and CDR2: LNHDA, SQIVND (reference sequence).

The chain combines TRBV6-6 with TRBJ2-7, with 11 nucleotides matching TRBD2. The germline gives CDR1 MNHNY, CDR2 SVGAGI (reference sequence). After removal of 4 bases from V and 3 bases from J, the junction contained 2 bases not matched to a gene. The CDR3 consists of 14 residues. DNA of the CDR3: TGTGCCAGCAGTTCACTAGCGGGGGACTACGAGCAGTACTTC. It specifies CASSSLAGDYEQYF.

As DNA, the CDR3 is TGTGCCAGCAGCGGGACAGAGCACCGAACAGATACGCAGTATTTT. Translated: CASSGTEHRTDTQYF. The rearrangement links TRBV9 to TRBJ2-3; weak D call: TRBD1 (6 bases). The CDR3 is 15 residues long. Trimming took off 3 bases at V and 3 bases at J, with 14 bases between the two ends. Germline V gene data show CDR1 as SGDLS and CDR2 as YYNGEE.

The chain is built from TRBV14 and TRBJ1-4, with D unclear. The V end lost 4 bases, the J end lost 0 bases, and 0 bases lay between the germline ends. Germline CDR1 and CDR2: SGHDN and FVKESK. This CDR3 region has 12 residues. The CDR3 DNA reads TGTGCCAGCAGCCCAACTAATGAAAAACTGTTTTTT. Translation gives CASSPTNEKLFF.

The rearrangement uses TRBV5-1 and TRBJ2-4; TRBD1 is a possible D gene (6 bases). The V gene lost 7 bases and the J gene lost 6 bases, with 20 bases spanning the gap. Germline V gene sequence: CDR1 SGHRS, CDR2 YFSETQ. The CDR3 extends over 15 amino acids. The CDR3 bases are TGCGCCAGCTCGGACAGTTCTCCCGGTGGAAACATTCAGTACTTC. Amino acid sequence: CASSDSSPGGNIQYF.

The rearrangement links TRBV25-1 to TRBJ2-5; possibly TRBD1 for D (6 bases). The CDR3 is 13 residues long. Germline loops: CDR1 MGHDK, CDR2 SYGVNS. V was shortened by 4 bases and J by 4 bases, with 10 bases between the two germline ends. The CDR3 DNA is TGTGCCAGCAGTGTGGGGGCTCTAGAGACCCAGTACTTC. This sequence encodes CASSVGALETQYF.

The V call is TRBV30, the J call TRBJ1-1; D is possibly TRBD1 (6 bases). The CDR3 extends over 13 amino acids. Trimming removed 1 base from V and 11 bases from J, with 17 bases in between. Looked up from germline, CDR1 is GTSNPN and CDR2 is SVGIG (reference sequence). This CDR3 reads CAWSGEGGMAAFF. The CDR3 DNA is TGTGCCTGGAGTGGGGAAGGGGGTATGGCGGCTTTCTTT.

V is TRBV4-1 and J is TRBJ2-7, with D perhaps TRBD1 or TRBD2 (5 bases each). The CDR3 is 14 residues long. Looked up from germline, CDR1 is MGHRA and CDR2 is YSYEKL. Trimming took 6 bases from V and 2 from J, leaving 14 bases between them. For the CDR3, the DNA is TGCGCCAGCAGTCATTCCCGGGACCCCTACGAGCAGTACTTC. Amino acids: CASSHSRDPYEQYF.

This clone has at least ten counts. CDR3: CASSLGLETQYF. The CDR3 nucleotides read TGTGCCAGCAGCTTAGGGTTGGAGACCCAGTACTTC. V and J are TRBV7-2 and TRBJ2-5; D uncertain. CDR1 is SGHTA, CDR2 FQGNSA, per germline. V lost 1 base and J 5 bases, leaving 5 bases between the germline ends. CDR3 length: 12 amino acids.

In this sample, this clone turned up a few times. The chain uses TRBV29-1 and TRBJ2-5; no firm D call. CDR1 and CDR2 from the germline V gene are SQVTM and ANQGSEA. The CDR3 totals 13 residues. V lost 3 bases and J lost 3, with 11 bases in between. CDR3 amino acids: CSVDLSRKETQYF. The CDR3, as DNA: TGCAGCGTTGATTTGAGTCGGAAAGAGACCCAGTACTTC.

This clone has just a few counts. This chain links TRBV5-1 with TRBJ2-3; no reliable D call. Trimming cost V 0 bases and J 2 bases, with 4 bases left between them. CDR1 is SGHRS, CDR2 YFSETQ, per germline. The CDR3 totals 13 residues. The CDR3 DNA is TGCGCCAGCAGCTTGGAACCCACAGATACGCAGTATTTT. Amino acid sequence: CASSLEPTDTQYF.

The chain is built from TRBV29-1 and TRBJ2-2, with TRBD2 identical over 11 bases. The germline gives CDR1 SQVTM, CDR2 ANQGSEA. V dropped 3 bases and J dropped 7; count of bases not matched to a gene: 4. The CDR3 is made up of 14 amino acids. Written as DNA, the CDR3 is TGCAGCGTTGAGGCTAGCGGGAGGAGCGGGGAGCTGTTTTTT. As protein: CSVEASGRSGELFF.

This chain uses TRBV5-1 with TRBJ2-3; 7 nucleotides agree with TRBD2. This CDR3 contains 16 residues. The V gene's germline CDR1 is SGHRS and CDR2 YFSETQ. With 2 bases clipped from V and 2 bases from J, the junction kept 8 bases outside the gene matches. The chain's CDR3 is CASSLLAGEITDTQYF. Written as DNA, the CDR3 is TGCGCCAGCAGCTTACTTGCGGGAGAGATCACAGATACGCAGTATTTT.

J is TRBJ2-1 and V is TRBV15; 11 bases map to TRBD1. The CDR3 contains 16 residues. V was pared by 3 bases and J by 6 bases, with 7 bases of the junction left unmatched. Looked up from germline, CDR1 is LNHNV and CDR2 is YYDKDF (reference sequence). The CDR3 nucleotides read TGTGCCACCAGCAGGGGCCGGGACAGGGGGAGCAATGAGCAGTTCTTC. This sequence encodes CATSRGRDRGSNEQFF.

The chain joins TRBV7-8 to TRBJ2-7, with TRBD2 matching over 10 bases. Germline loops: CDR1 SGHVS, CDR2 FQNEAQ. J lost 9 bases, V lost 1 base, and 15 bases had no gene match. This CDR3 contains 17 residues. The chain's CDR3 is CASSLGGATSGFTVQYF. The CDR3 DNA sequence: TGTGCCAGCAGCTTAGGTGGCGCGACTAGCGGGTTTACGGTGCAGTACTTC. Full variable domain (rest looked up from reference TRBV7-8 and TRBJ2-7): GAGVSQSPRYKVAKRGQDVALRCDPISGHVSLFWYQQALGQGPEFLTYFQNEAQLDKSGLPSDRFFAERPEGSVSTLKIQRTQQEDSAVYLCASSLGGATSGFTVQYFGPGTRLTVT.

The rearrangement joins TRBV2 to TRBJ2-1; no clear D gene. Germline V gene data show CDR1 as SNHLY and CDR2 as FYNNEI. V was cut by 2 bases and J by 8 bases, with 10 bases left in between. This CDR3 has 13 amino acids. CDR3 nucleotide sequence: TGTGCCAGCAGTGAACTCAGGCAGGATGAGCAGTTCTTC. Translation gives CASSELRQDEQFF.

This clone was picked up one time. The gene calls are TRBV5-1 and TRBJ2-1, with 13 bases lining up with TRBD2. Trimming took 4 bases from V and 8 from J; bases not matched to a gene: 3. Germline V gives CDR1 SGHRS, CDR2 YFSETQ. This CDR3 has 14 amino acids. The DNA of the CDR3 is TGCGCCAGCAGCAGGACTAGCGGGAGCGATGAGCAGTTCTTC. It is translated as CASSRTSGSDEQFF.

The chain employs TRBV6-5 and TRBJ2-7; weak D call: TRBD2 (6 bases). This CDR3 has 15 residues. The ends were cut back, 0 bases at V and 6 bases at J, with 15 bases in the middle. CDR1 MNHEY and CDR2 SVGAGI come from the germline V gene. DNA for the CDR3: TGTGCCAGCAGTTACTCGCCTAGCGCCGGTTTCGAGCAGTACTTC. The encoded protein is CASSYSPSAGFEQYF.

This clone was detected only a few times. The chain joins TRBV18 to TRBJ1-5; D is unclear. The germline V gene has CDR1 KGHSH and CDR2 LQKENI. The ends were cut back, 0 bases at V and 7 bases at J, with 10 bases in the middle. The CDR3 spans 14 residues. The CDR3 loop is CASSPPGAGQPQHF. The CDR3 DNA reads TGTGCCAGCTCACCACCTGGCGCGGGGCAGCCCCAGCATTTT. Complete variable domain (other parts from reference TRBV18 and TRBJ1-5): NAGVMQNPRHLVRRRGQEARLRCSPMKGHSHVYWYRQLPEEGLKFMVYLQKENIIDESGMPKERFSAEFPKEGPSILRIQQVVRGDSAAYFCASSPPGAGQPQHFGDGTRLSIL.